The source of this T cell receptor (beta chain) is a study of blood T cell repertoires in COVID-19 (dated by TCRdb to 2020 to 2021). In the study overall: The collaborator samples originated in the United States, Italy and Spain and spanned the acute and convalescent phases of COVID-19. The prospective study material was composed of cDNA or gDNA derived from T cells, B-cell-depleted T cells, or PBMCs. The dataset comprised deeply sampled blood TCRbeta repertoires from subjects exposed to, actively infected with, or recovered from COVID-19. The repertoires were released in a freely available public database intended as a resource for research on the immune response to SARS-CoV-2. The samples were drawn from two sources: the first 160 participants of the ongoing ImmuneRACE study, and fewer than 1,500 subjects contributed by 6 global collaborators. Nearly every sample came with metadata listing a de-identified subject ID, COVID-19 status, age in years and sex. Where HLA class I and class II types were available, the types were taken from metadata supplied by the sample provider, not from assay-based typing.

Paper-wide results and their limitations: Clinical and demographic metadata were provided uncurated, with the amount varying by source and participant.

A second Seattle source provided samples from volunteer blood donors who had recovered from COVID-19. The collaborating institutions used their own protocols to collect whole blood in K2EDTA tubes. Collaborator samples were shipped for TCRbeta analysis as frozen whole blood, isolated PBMCs, or DNA extracted from either sample type. Based on the germline V gene, the CDR1 and CDR2 sequences are SNHLY and FYNNEI. The V and J ends are trimmed by 1 base and 4 bases, leaving 20 bases between them. The CDR3 has 17 amino acids, counting the end cysteine and phenylalanine. Just the 51-base CDR3 DNA is kept, in frame starting at base 1. Points on this clone: What this receptor recognizes is not known. Base qualities are not provided; no much larger clone lies one nucleotide away.

TCRbeta CDR3 regions were amplified from genomic DNA by means of the immunoSEQ Assay, a bias-controlled multiplex PCR. As for the authors' bioinformatics: Within the assay, amplification of reference gene primers was used to estimate how many nucleated cells each sample contained. To quantify the absolute abundance of each unique TCRbeta CDR3 rearrangement, sequence reads were collapsed and filtered. Productive Simpson clonality was computed per sample as the square root of Simpson's diversity index over productive rearrangements. TCRdb provides this immuneACCESS table in a form limited to in-frame rearrangements. Some clones are lacking; in checked studies, under half of them reflect an unresolved V gene, and why the rest are absent is not known. From that table come the V and J calls and clone size; the DNA was used to work out D and trimming. The sample table holds 210,000 or so clones, of which roughly 88% were seen once. The ten largest clones represent about 6.6% of the sample.

Sequences were obtained from peripheral blood. The TCR sequence derives from a middle-aged woman who had recovered from COVID-19. Here the chain combines TRBV2 and TRBJ2-7, and perhaps TRBD1 as D gene, on 6 matching bases. The CDR3 reads as follows: CASSEEMGSQGIYEQYF. The bases read TGTGCCAGCAGTGAAGAGATGGGGAGTCAGGGGATATACGAGCAGTACTTC.